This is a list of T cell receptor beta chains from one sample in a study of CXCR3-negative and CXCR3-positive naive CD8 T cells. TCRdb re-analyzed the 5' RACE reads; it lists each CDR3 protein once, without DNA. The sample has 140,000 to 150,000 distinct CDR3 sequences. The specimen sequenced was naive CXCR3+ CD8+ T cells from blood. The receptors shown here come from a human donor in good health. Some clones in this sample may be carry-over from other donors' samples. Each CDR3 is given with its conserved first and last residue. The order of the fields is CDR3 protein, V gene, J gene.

CASRPQGGEQYF	TRBV3-1	TRBJ2-7
CAISTTGGTNEKLFF	TRBV10-3	TRBJ1-4
CASSLTGGRSDTQYF	TRBV7-3	TRBJ2-3
CASSPAGNTEAFF	TRBV7-9	TRBJ1-1
CASSFASGRANTGELFF	TRBV7-3	TRBJ2-2
CASSESIGSNTEAFF	TRBV10-2	TRBJ1-1
CASSHPQDGVYEQYF	TRBV12-3/TRBV12-4	TRBJ2-7
CASSLTREGINYGYTF	TRBV7-9	TRBJ1-2
CASSPTGMHQPQHF	TRBV6-1	TRBJ1-5
CSARATGDYGYTF	TRBV20-1	TRBJ1-2
CASSQDLSGVVPDTQYF	TRBV4-3	TRBJ2-3
CSVRTGGTDTQYF	TRBV29-1	TRBJ2-3